A selection of T cell receptor beta chains follows, all from one sample in a study of T cell clones after liver transplantation. Clones were read by immunoSEQ multiplex PCR, and TCRdb kept only the in-frame ones, dropping some. The sample carries under 1,500 clones, under 65% recorded once. These TCRs are of unknown antigen specificity. The specimen sequenced was CD4+ T cells from cultured PBMCs. The receptors originated from a human patient who received a liver transplant. Some T cells may possibly be graft donor cells. Both conserved end residues are part of each CDR3. A D gene is named only where the DNA matches it firmly. Rows give clone size only sometimes, using once, few, many, or a class for an expanded clone.

D: TRBD1; J: TRBJ1-6; size: large; length: 16; V: TRBV5-1; CDR3: CASSLGQGAKNSPLHF; DNA: TGCGCCAGCAGCTTGGGACAGGGGGCGAAGAATTCACCCCTCCACTTT
D: NA; J: TRBJ1-5; size: NA; length: 14; V: TRBV18; CDR3: CASSPAQANQPQHF; DNA: TGTGCCAGCTCACCCGCACAGGCCAATCAGCCCCAGCATTTT
D: NA; J: TRBJ1-2; size: NA; length: 11; V: TRBV28; CDR3: CASRITTGYTF; DNA: TGTGCCAGCCGAATTACAACTGGCTACACCTTC
D: TRBD1; J: TRBJ2-7; size: large; length: 12; V: TRBV7-8; CDR3: CASSQDRYEQYF; DNA: TGTGCCAGCAGCCAGGACAGGTACGAGCAGTACTTC
D: TRBD1; J: TRBJ1-1; size: NA; length: 13; V: TRBV29-1; CDR3: CSGKGQQNTEAFF; DNA: TGCAGCGGGAAGGGACAGCAGAACACTGAAGCTTTCTTT
D: TRBD1; J: TRBJ2-1; size: NA; length: 15; V: TRBV6-6; CDR3: CASRHLFGQANEQFF; DNA: TGTGCCAGCAGGCATCTATTCGGACAGGCGAATGAGCAGTTCTTC
D: NA; J: TRBJ1-2; size: NA; length: 11; V: TRBV27; CDR3: CASRGVYGYTF; DNA: TGTGCCAGCAGAGGGGTGTATGGCTACACCTTC
D: TRBD1; J: TRBJ1-3; size: large; length: 18; V: TRBV18; CDR3: CASSHRGASSISGNTIYF; DNA: TGTGCCAGCTCACACAGGGGCGCGAGTTCGATTTCTGGAAACACCATATATTTT
D: NA; J: TRBJ2-6; size: few; length: 17; V: TRBV5-1; CDR3: CASSLEGPSSGANVLTF; DNA: TGCGCCAGCAGCTTGGAAGGACCCAGCTCTGGGGCCAACGTCCTGACTTTC
D: TRBD2; J: TRBJ2-2; size: large; length: 15; V: TRBV5-4; CDR3: CASSREGRNTGELFF; DNA: TGTGCCAGCAGCCGGGAGGGACGGAACACCGGGGAGCTGTTTTTT
D: TRBD2; J: TRBJ2-2; size: NA; length: 15; V: TRBV6-4; CDR3: CASSPTSGDTGELFF; DNA: TGTGCCAGCAGTCCCACTAGCGGGGACACCGGGGAGCTGTTTTTT
D: NA; J: TRBJ1-2; size: large; length: 12; V: TRBV30; CDR3: CAWSDNNYGYTF; DNA: TGTGCCTGGAGTGACAATAACTATGGCTACACCTTC
D: NA; J: TRBJ2-1; size: NA; length: 15; V: TRBV7-2; CDR3: CASSAEGGSYNEQFF; DNA: TGTGCCAGCAGCGCCGAGGGGGGTTCCTACAATGAGCAGTTCTTC
D: NA; J: TRBJ1-6; size: NA; length: 18; V: TRBV6-1; CDR3: CASSEGLTGRYYNSPLHF; DNA: TGTGCCAGCAGTGAAGGTCTAACAGGACGTTACTATAATTCACCCCTCCACTTT
D: TRBD1; J: TRBJ1-6; size: large; length: 16; V: TRBV27; CDR3: CASSNTGGTTRSPLHF; DNA: TGTGCCAGCAGTAATACAGGGGGGACTACTCGTTCACCCCTCCACTTT
D: NA; J: TRBJ2-3; size: NA; length: 15; V: TRBV7-2; CDR3: CASSTRGGAPDTQYF; DNA: TGTGCCAGCAGCACCAGGGGGGGGGCGCCAGATACGCAGTATTTT
D: NA; J: TRBJ2-6; size: once; length: 14; V: TRBV6-5; CDR3: CASAKTSGANVLTF; DNA: TGTGCCAGTGCGAAGACCTCTGGGGCCAACGTCCTGACTTTC
D: NA; J: TRBJ1-2; size: NA; length: 13; V: TRBV28; CDR3: CASRGVNSYGYTF; DNA: TGTGCCAGCAGAGGGGTTAATAGCTATGGCTACACCTTC
D: NA; J: TRBJ1-3; size: NA; length: 14; V: TRBV6-5; CDR3: CASHRGGYGNTIYF; DNA: TGTGCCAGCCACAGAGGGGGGTACGGAAACACCATATATTTT
D: TRBD1; J: TRBJ1-2; size: few; length: 17; V: TRBV7-2; CDR3: CASSSRGGDRGPYGYTF; DNA: TGTGCCAGCAGCTCTAGGGGGGGTGACAGGGGCCCTTATGGCTACACCTTC
D: TRBD2; J: TRBJ2-1; size: NA; length: 18; V: TRBV28; CDR3: CASSSITSGSAPYNEQFF; DNA: TGTGCCAGCAGCTCAATTACTAGCGGGAGCGCTCCCTACAATGAGCAGTTCTTC
D: TRBD1; J: TRBJ2-2; size: few; length: 16; V: TRBV19; CDR3: CASSKARQGAVGELFF; DNA: TGTGCCAGTAGTAAGGCGAGACAGGGGGCGGTCGGGGAGCTGTTTTTT
D: NA; J: TRBJ1-2; size: NA; length: 14; V: TRBV27; CDR3: CASSSTTGFYGYTF; DNA: TGTGCCAGCAGTTCGACAACAGGTTTTTATGGCTACACCTTC
D: TRBD1; J: TRBJ1-2; size: NA; length: 14; V: TRBV28; CDR3: CASSLQGAPGSYTF; DNA: TGTGCCAGCAGTTTACAGGGGGCGCCCGGAAGCTACACCTTC
D: TRBD1; J: TRBJ2-5; size: NA; length: 15; V: TRBV5-1; CDR3: CASGRYGQDQETQYF; DNA: TGCGCCAGCGGGAGATATGGACAGGATCAAGAGACCCAGTACTTC
D: NA; J: TRBJ2-2; size: NA; length: 16; V: TRBV5-1; CDR3: CASSLLGSTNTGELFF; DNA: TGCGCCAGCAGCTTGCTGGGGTCCACGAACACCGGGGAGCTGTTTTTT
D: TRBD2; J: TRBJ2-5; size: NA; length: 16; V: TRBV6-1; CDR3: CASSASSGGFQETQYF; DNA: TGTGCCAGCAGTGCGTCTAGCGGGGGGTTCCAAGAGACCCAGTACTTC
D: NA; J: TRBJ1-6; size: hyperexpanded; length: 16; V: TRBV6-4; CDR3: CASSEGGGYYNSPLHF; DNA: TGTGCCAGCAGTGAGGGTGGTGGTTACTATAATTCACCCCTCCACTTT
D: NA; J: TRBJ1-6; size: NA; length: 17; V: TRBV5-6; CDR3: CASSLRGRRTNNSPLHF; DNA: TGTGCCAGCAGCCTGAGGGGCAGGAGGACAAATAATTCACCCCTCCACTTT
D: NA; J: TRBJ2-7; size: once; length: 16; V: TRBV5-1; CDR3: CASSRTGGPTSYEQYF; DNA: TGCGCCAGCAGCCGGACCGGGGGTCCTACCTCCTACGAGCAGTACTTC
D: NA; J: TRBJ1-3; size: large; length: 12; V: TRBV7-9; CDR3: CASGYSGNTIYF; DNA: TGTGCCAGCGGTTACTCTGGAAACACCATATATTTT
D: NA; J: TRBJ2-5; size: few; length: 13; V: TRBV25-1; CDR3: CASSEWTGETQYF; DNA: TGTGCCAGCAGTGAATGGACCGGGGAGACCCAGTACTTC
D: TRBD1; J: TRBJ1-2; size: NA; length: 13; V: TRBV7-2; CDR3: CASSLDRGLGYTF; DNA: TGTGCCAGCAGCTTAGACAGGGGGCTTGGCTACACCTTC
D: NA; J: TRBJ2-7; size: NA; length: 13; V: TRBV28; CDR3: CASSLRSPYEQYF; DNA: TGTGCCAGCAGTTTACGGAGCCCCTACGAGCAGTACTTC
D: TRBD2; J: TRBJ2-2; size: NA; length: 15; V: TRBV10-3; CDR3: CAISYSGRANGELFF; DNA: TGTGCCATCAGTTATAGCGGGAGGGCCAACGGGGAGCTGTTTTTT
D: TRBD1; J: TRBJ2-6; size: NA; length: 15; V: TRBV6-1; CDR3: CASSGQGMGANVLTF; DNA: TGTGCCAGCAGTGGACAGGGGATGGGGGCCAACGTCCTGACTTTC
D: TRBD1; J: TRBJ1-2; size: NA; length: 14; V: TRBV5-1; CDR3: CASTKTGVTDGYTF; DNA: TGCGCCAGCACGAAGACAGGGGTTACGGATGGCTACACCTTC
D: NA; J: TRBJ2-5; size: NA; length: 15; V: TRBV12-5; CDR3: CASGLVGTGVQTQYF; DNA: TGTGCTAGTGGTTTGGTAGGGACGGGAGTACAAACCCAGTACTTC
D: TRBD2; J: TRBJ2-3; size: large; length: 16; V: TRBV9; CDR3: CASSAQRGGKADTQYF; DNA: TGTGCCAGCAGCGCCCAGCGGGGGGGAAAGGCAGATACGCAGTATTTT
D: TRBD2; J: TRBJ2-5; size: few; length: 16; V: TRBV7-2; CDR3: CASSLIRGGAGETQYF; DNA: TGTGCCAGCAGCTTAATTCGCGGGGGGGCGGGGGAGACCCAGTACTTC
D: TRBD1; J: TRBJ1-5; size: few; length: 15; V: TRBV4-2; CDR3: CASSQDRTGKQPQHF; DNA: TGTGCCAGCAGCCAAGATAGGACAGGGAAGCAGCCCCAGCATTTT
D: NA; J: TRBJ2-5; size: NA; length: 14; V: TRBV19; CDR3: CASSTGSRSGTQYF; DNA: TGTGCCAGTTCAACAGGGTCCCGGAGTGGGACCCAGTACTTC
D: NA; J: TRBJ2-5; size: NA; length: 13; V: TRBV11-2; CDR3: CASSLGPLGAQYF; DNA: TGTGCCAGCAGCTTAGGTCCCCTCGGAGCCCAGTACTTC
D: NA; J: TRBJ1-4; size: NA; length: 13; V: TRBV7-7; CDR3: CASSVSTSSELFF; DNA: TGTGCCAGCAGCGTATCGACCTCAAGCGAACTGTTTTTT
D: TRBD1; J: TRBJ2-5; size: NA; length: 16; V: TRBV7-2; CDR3: CASSLGPGQGQETQYF; DNA: TGTGCCAGCAGCTTAGGTCCGGGACAGGGGCAAGAGACCCAGTACTTC
D: NA; J: TRBJ2-2; size: once; length: 13; V: TRBV6-5; CDR3: CASSLAVTGELFF; DNA: TGTGCCAGCAGTTTAGCGGTCACCGGGGAGCTGTTTTTT
D: NA; J: TRBJ2-5; size: NA; length: 12; V: TRBV6-5; CDR3: CASSRGRETQYF; DNA: TGTGCCAGCAGTCGGGGAAGAGAGACCCAGTACTTC